The 25 T cell receptor beta chains given below trace back to one sample, sequenced in a study of T cell responses to AZD1222 COVID-19 vaccine. Libraries were prepared by immunoSEQ multiplex PCR; TCRdb keeps only in-frame clonotypes and omits some of them. The repertoire holds 100,000 to 150,000 clones, with about 91% as singletons. This specimen consisted of peripheral blood, obtained 28 days after the second AZD1222 dose. These TCRs come from an adult who received the AZD1222 COVID-19 vaccine.

The J gene is TRBJ2-5, the V gene TRBV24-1; 7 bases agree with TRBD2. The CDR3 has 12 residues. Per the germline V gene, CDR1 is KGHDR and CDR2 is SFDVKD. V shed 0 bases, J shed 9 bases, and the junction held 0 bases outside the gene matches. CDR3 nucleotides: TGTGCCACCAGTGATTTGAGCGGGGCCCAGTACTTC. Translated: CATSDLSGAQYF.

The V and J genes are TRBV10-3 and TRBJ2-3; unclear D gene. CDR3 length: 15 residues. Between the trimmed V and J ends, which lost 10 bases and 1 base, there was a span of 18 bases. CDR1 and CDR2 from the germline V gene are ENHRY and SYGVKD. CDR3 amino acids: CATLPETLGTDTQYF. The CDR3 bases are TGTGCCACCCTGCCCGAGACACTTGGCACAGATACGCAGTATTTT.

The rearrangement links TRBV9 to TRBJ1-1; D call uncertain. V was trimmed by 5 bases and J by 2 bases, leaving 10 bases between them. The CDR3 sequence is 13 residues long. The germline CDR1 and CDR2 sequences are SGDLS and YYNGEE. CDR3 DNA: TGTGCCAGCAGTCGTGCGTACAACACTGAAGCTTTCTTT. Translated, it gives CASSRAYNTEAFF.

The chain has TRBV28 and TRBJ1-2; no reliable D call. The CDR3 is 14 residues long. Germline V gives CDR1 MDHEN, CDR2 SYDVKM. V dropped 3 bases and J dropped 4 bases, with 12 bases sitting between them. Here the CDR3 reads CASSLGTNVYGYTF. The DNA for the CDR3 is TGTGCCAGCAGTTTGGGCACAAATGTCTATGGCTACACCTTC.

This chain uses TRBV12-3 or TRBV12-4 with TRBJ1-1, with D possibly matching TRBD1 (6 bases). The V and J ends lost 5 bases and 12 bases respectively, with 16 bases between them. There are 12 residues in the CDR3. The CDR3 DNA is TGTGCCAGCAGTCCCGGACAGCGTGTTTCTTTCTTT. It encodes CASSPGQRVSFF.

This clone was observed once. The chain recombines TRBV5-1 with TRBJ1-1; no clear D gene. The CDR3 is made up of 14 amino acids. Trimming removed 5 bases from V and 1 base from J, with 12 bases in between. Germline V CDR1 and CDR2: SGHRS, YFSETQ. CDR3 DNA sequence: TGCGCCAGCAGTATACTTGGTGGGAACACTGAAGCTTTCTTT. Amino acid sequence: CASSILGGNTEAFF.

The chain employs TRBV5-1 and TRBJ2-1; TRBD2 matches 10 bases. Germline V lookup: CDR1 SGHRS, CDR2 YFSETQ. Trimming removed 4 bases from V and 5 bases from J; junction bases left unmatched: 6. This CDR3 is 15 amino acids long. CDR3 region: CASSRTSGPNNEQFF. In DNA, the CDR3 is TGCGCCAGCAGCCGGACTAGCGGACCAAACAATGAGCAGTTCTTC. The full variable domain, with the rest looked up from reference TRBV5-1 and TRBJ2-1, is KAGVTQTPRYLIKTRGQQVTLSCSPISGHRSVSWYQQTPGQGLQFLFEYFSETQRNKGNFPGRFSGRQFSNSRSEMNVSTLELGDSALYLCASSRTSGPNNEQFFGPGTRLTVL.

The CDR3 sequence: CAWGSSRSSYEQYF. CDR3 DNA: TGTGCCTGGGGAAGTAGCCGAAGCTCCTACGAGCAGTACTTC. The chain uses TRBV30 and TRBJ2-7; no definite D call. Germline V CDR1 and CDR2: GTSNPN, SVGIG (reference sequence). This CDR3 has 14 residues. V lost 5 bases to trimming and J lost 0 bases, with 14 bases between them.

Here the CDR3 DNA reads TGTGCCAGTAGTATAACTAGTGGAGGGTGGGAGACCCAGTACTTC. It translates to CASSITSGGWETQYF. This sequence joins TRBV19 and TRBJ2-5; TRBD2 might be the D (6 bases). With 2 bases removed from V and 5 bases from J, the gap between germline ends came to 15 bases. CDR3 size: 15 residues. Germline V gene sequence: CDR1 LNHDA, CDR2 SQIVND (reference sequence).

J is TRBJ2-7 and V is TRBV7-9; TRBD2 aligns across 8 bases. V was clipped by 3 bases and J by 5 bases; unmatched bases: 6. Germline CDR1 is SEHNR and CDR2 is FQNEAQ (reference sequence). CDR3 length: 14 amino acids. CDR3 in amino acids: CASSLTGGPDEQYV. The CDR3 nucleotides read TGTGCCAGCAGCTTGACGGGAGGGCCAGACGAGCAGTACGTC.

This clone has just one count. The chain has TRBV7-9 and TRBJ2-1, with TRBD2 identical over 14 bases. V was clipped by 5 bases and J by 3 bases; unmatched bases: 3. The CDR3 is 16 residues long. CDR1 and CDR2 from the germline V gene are SEHNR and FQNEAQ (reference sequence). CDR3 nucleotides: TGTGCCAGCAGCGGGGGACTAGCGGGAGTCTACAATGAGCAGTTCTTC. This codes for CASSGGLAGVYNEQFF.

This chain connects TRBV4-1 to TRBJ2-3; a possible D gene is TRBD1 (5 bases). The CDR3 is 16 residues long. Trimming took 1 base from V and 6 from J, leaving 17 bases between them. Germline-derived CDR1 and CDR2 are MGHRA and YSYEKL. CDR3 sequence: CASSQVRGGGVDTQYF. The CDR3 DNA follows: TGCGCCAGCAGCCAAGTAAGGGGTGGTGGGGTGGATACGCAGTATTTT.

This sequence joins TRBV7-3 and TRBJ2-7; a possible D gene is TRBD1 (6 bases). CDR1 SGHTA and CDR2 FQGTGA come from the germline V gene. The CDR3 consists of 15 residues. Trimming removed 3 bases from V and 3 bases from J, with 15 bases in between. Here the CDR3 reads CASSLQAGAFYEQYV. The DNA of the CDR3 is TGTGCCAGCAGCTTGCAGGCAGGGGCCTTCTACGAGCAGTACGTC.

There are a few counts of this clone. V and J are TRBV7-3 and TRBJ2-1, with 9 positions matching TRBD2. J was trimmed by 8 bases and V by 1 base; bases with no gene match: 9. The CDR3 runs to 16 residues. Germline V gene data show CDR1 as SGHTA and CDR2 as FQGTGA. The CDR3 region is CASSLILAGTVDEQFF. DNA for the CDR3: TGTGCCAGCAGCTTAATACTAGCGGGCACGGTCGATGAGCAGTTCTTC.

The chain carries TRBV14 and TRBJ1-2; D might be TRBD1 (5 bases). The germline CDR1 and CDR2 sequences are SGHDN and FVKESK. This CDR3 spans 13 amino acids. V lost 5 bases, J lost 3 bases, and 10 bases lay in between. The CDR3 DNA is TGTGCCAGCAGCAGTCGGGACTACTATGGCTACACCTTC. As protein: CASSSRDYYGYTF.

This chain links TRBV18 with TRBJ2-2; possible D gene TRBD1, 6 bases. Germline V gives CDR1 KGHSH, CDR2 LQKENI. This CDR3 contains 16 residues. Trimming removed 6 bases at V and 0 bases at J, with 14 bases between. The CDR3 loop reads CASSGPQGSNTGELFF. CDR3 bases: TGTGCCAGCTCCGGTCCACAGGGTTCGAACACCGGGGAGCTGTTTTTT.

V is TRBV5-3 and J is TRBJ2-7; 10 nucleotides match TRBD1. TRBV5-3 is an ORF, with its function uncertain. The CDR3 length is 15 residues. The junction had 4 bases not matched to a gene; V was cut back by 4 bases and J by 0 bases. As DNA, the CDR3 is TGTGCCAGAAGCAGGGGACAGGGGACCTCCTACGAGCAGTACTTC. It is translated as CARSRGQGTSYEQYF.

V usage is TRBV21-1 and J usage is TRBJ2-1; TRBD1 reflects the table's D call only, with no check against the DNA. TRBV21-1 constitutes a pseudogene. The CDR3 extends over 16 amino acids. The DNA for the CDR3 is TGTGCCAGCAGTTGGTGTGGACAGGTGATGTACAATGAGCAGTTCTTC. Protein sequence: CASSWCGQVMYNEQFF.

This chain connects TRBV7-3 to TRBJ2-1, with D perhaps matching TRBD2 (6 bases). The V end was cut by 3 bases, the J end by 6 bases, with 18 bases between. The germline V gene has CDR1 SGHTA and CDR2 FQGTGA. The CDR3 covers 16 residues. CDR3 sequence reads: CASSFSLTTSFNEQFF. The CDR3 nucleotides read TGTGCCAGCAGCTTCTCATTGACGACTAGTTTCAATGAGCAGTTCTTC.

V is TRBV5-1 and J is TRBJ1-1; tentative D call: TRBD1 (6 bases). Trimming left V 0 bases short and J 4 bases short, with 10 bases between. Germline CDR1 reads SGHRS; CDR2 reads YFSETQ. The CDR3 runs to 14 residues. Here the CDR3 reads CASSLVLTGTEAFF. CDR3 DNA sequence: TGCGCCAGCAGCTTGGTCCTGACAGGCACTGAAGCTTTCTTT. The entire variable domain, with the rest obtained from reference TRBV5-1 and TRBJ1-1, is as follows: KAGVTQTPRYLIKTRGQQVTLSCSPISGHRSVSWYQQTPGQGLQFLFEYFSETQRNKGNFPGRFSGRQFSNSRSEMNVSTLELGDSALYLCASSLVLTGTEAFFGQGTRLTVV.

J is TRBJ2-3 and V is TRBV7-9, with unresolved D. This CDR3 spans 14 amino acids. Trimming removed 5 bases at V and 0 bases at J, with 9 bases between. Germline values: CDR1 SEHNR, CDR2 FQNEAQ (reference sequence). For the CDR3, the DNA is TGTGCCAGCAGCCCGACGACTAGCACAGATACGCAGTATTTT. Amino acids: CASSPTTSTDTQYF.

This clone has only one observation. The rearrangement uses TRBV18 and TRBJ1-4; D ambiguous. V was pared by 1 base and J by 0 bases, with 9 bases between. This CDR3 comprises 16 residues. Germline V gene sequence: CDR1 KGHSH, CDR2 LQKENI. In nucleotides, the CDR3 is TGTGCCAGCTCACCACGAGTGGCGACAACTAATGAAAAACTGTTTTTT. Its translation is CASSPRVATTNEKLFF.

The rearrangement joins TRBV27 to TRBJ1-5; 10 bases agree with TRBD1. Looked up from germline, CDR1 is MNHEY and CDR2 is SMNVEV (reference sequence). The junction had 4 bases not matched to a gene; V was cut back by 5 bases and J by 6 bases. The CDR3 contains 14 residues. The CDR3 region has the DNA TGTGCCAGCAGTCTTAGGACAGGGGGTCAGCCCCAGCATTTT. This sequence encodes CASSLRTGGQPQHF.

The genes are TRBV27 and TRBJ1-2; D remains ambiguous. The CDR3 sequence is 13 residues long. Trimming left V 1 base short and J 4 bases short, with 7 bases between. Germline V gene lookup returns CDR1 MNHEY and CDR2 SMNVEV (reference sequence). CDR3 residues: CASSLFRSYGYTF. The DNA for the CDR3 is TGTGCCAGCAGTTTATTCCGGAGCTATGGCTACACCTTC.

The chain uses TRBV9 and TRBJ1-3; D call uncertain. This CDR3 region has 12 residues. Germline V gene sequence: CDR1 SGDLS, CDR2 YYNGEE. V lost 3 bases and J lost 1, with 2 bases in between. This CDR3 reads CASSASGNTIYF. The CDR3 region has the DNA TGTGCCAGCAGCGCATCTGGAAACACCATATATTTT.